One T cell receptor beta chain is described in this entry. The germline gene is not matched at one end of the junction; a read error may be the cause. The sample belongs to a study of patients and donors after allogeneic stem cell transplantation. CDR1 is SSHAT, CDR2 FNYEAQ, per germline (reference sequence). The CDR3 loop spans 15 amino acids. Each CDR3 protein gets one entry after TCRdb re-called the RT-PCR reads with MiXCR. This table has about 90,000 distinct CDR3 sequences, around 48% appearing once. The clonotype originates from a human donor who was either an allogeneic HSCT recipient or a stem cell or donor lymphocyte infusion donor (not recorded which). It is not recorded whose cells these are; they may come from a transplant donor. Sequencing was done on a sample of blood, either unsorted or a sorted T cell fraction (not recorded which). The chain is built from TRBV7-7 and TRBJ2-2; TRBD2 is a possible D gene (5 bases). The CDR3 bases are TGTGCTAGCAGCTTGGACTCGGGCCCGGGCGGGGAGCTGTTTTTT. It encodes CASSLDSGPGGELFF.